A selection of T cell receptor beta chains follows, all from one sample in a study of breast tumors, draining lymph nodes, adjacent tissues. TCRdb analysed the multiplex PCR reads with MiXCR anew, one entry per CDR3 protein. The sample lists around 170,000 distinct CDR3 sequences, roughly a third occurring once. Sequenced: axillary lymph node tissue. These receptors all come from a female donor with breast cancer. Some clones in this sample may be carry-over from other donors' samples. The CDR3 runs from the conserved cysteine through the conserved F or W. The order of the fields is CDR3 DNA, CDR3 protein, clone size, V gene, CDR3 length, J gene, D gene. The D gene is left open where the match is weak. Not every row has a clone size; where given, it reads once, few, many or a size class.

TGCAGTGCTACGACAGGGGGTCGAGAGTTAACTGAAGCTTTCTTT,CSATTGGRELTEAFF,few,TRBV20-1,15,TRBJ1-1,TRBD1
TGCAGTGCCAGCTCCGGGACAGACAACACCGGGGAGCTGTTTTTT,CSASSGTDNTGELFF,NA,TRBV20-1,15,TRBJ2-2,TRBD1
TGTGCCATCAGTGATGCAGGGGGGGCTGCTGAAAAACTGTTTTTT,CAISDAGGAAEKLFF,many,TRBV10-3,15,TRBJ1-4,TRBD1
TGCGCCAGCAGTGTAGGGACAGAGACTTATGAAAAACTGTTTTTT,CASSVGTETYEKLFF,NA,TRBV10-1,15,TRBJ1-4,TRBD1
TGTGCCAGCAGTTTGGGGGGACAGGGTGGGGGGGAGCTGTTTTTT,CASSLGGQGGGELFF,NA,TRBV12-3/TRBV12-4,15,TRBJ2-2,TRBD1
TGTGCCAGCAGTAGCACTAGCTCCGGGGAGCTGTTTTTT,CASSSTSSGELFF,once,TRBV6-5,13,TRBJ2-2,NA
TGTGCCACCAGCCCGACTCGGTCTAGCGGGGTTGGGCAGTTCTTC,CATSPTRSSGVGQFF,many,TRBV15,15,TRBJ2-1,TRBD2
TGTGCCTGGAGCCCGGGACACTTTAGCAATCAGCCCCAGCATTTT,CAWSPGHFSNQPQHF,few,TRBV30,15,TRBJ1-5,NA
TGCGCCAGCAGCCAATTGGGGGGGAGTCAGCCCCAGCATTTT,CASSQLGGSQPQHF,few,TRBV4-1,14,TRBJ1-5,NA
TGTGCCAGCAGCCAGGTAACCGGGACACCCGTTCGTACCTTC,CASSQVTGTPVRTF,many,TRBV4-2,14,TRBJ1-2,NA
TGTGCCAGTAGTATAGATCTAACCGGGTTCACCTACAATGAGCAGTTCTTC,CASSIDLTGFTYNEQFF,few,TRBV19,17,TRBJ2-1,NA
TGTGCCAGCAGAGACAGGGGAGGAAATTCACCCCTCCACTTT,CASRDRGGNSPLHF,many,TRBV6-2/TRBV6-3,14,TRBJ1-6,TRBD1
TGTGCCAGCAGTTGGACTAGCGGTACTTACGAGCAGTACTTC,CASSWTSGTYEQYF,many,TRBV6-5,14,TRBJ2-7,TRBD2
TGTGCCAGCAGCTTGACAGGGAACTCCTACGAGCAGTACTTC,CASSLTGNSYEQYF,many,TRBV5-5,14,TRBJ2-7,NA
TGTGCCAGCAGCTTAACGCCTAGCGGGAGTTTTGGGCAAGAGACCCAGTACTTC,CASSLTPSGSFGQETQYF,many,TRBV7-2,18,TRBJ2-5,TRBD2
TGCAGTGCTAGTGAGGGGCGCGCTTTCTTT,CSASEGRAFF,NA,TRBV20-1,10,TRBJ1-1,NA
TGTGCCAGCTCACCACCTGAAGGAATGGCCAATGAGCAGTTCTTC,CASSPPEGMANEQFF,many,TRBV18,15,TRBJ2-1,NA
TGTGCCAGCAGCTTAGGCGGGACTAGCGGGACCCATGAGCAGTTCTTC,CASSLGGTSGTHEQFF,few,TRBV13,16,TRBJ2-1,TRBD2
TGCGCCAGCAGCTGGACAGCTTCCTACGAGCAGTACTTC,CASSWTASYEQYF,many,TRBV5-1,13,TRBJ2-7,NA
TGTGCCAGCAGCTTTGGTACAGGGAACGAGCAGTACTTC,CASSFGTGNEQYF,many,TRBV5-6,13,TRBJ2-7,NA
TGTGCCAGCAGCGGGCGTCTTTCCTACGAAAAACTGTTTTTT,CASSGRLSYEKLFF,many,TRBV6-1,14,TRBJ1-4,NA
TGTGCCAGCAGCTCCTCTGACCGTGAGCAGTTCTTC,CASSSSDREQFF,many,TRBV7-9,12,TRBJ2-1,NA
TGTGCCAGCAGCGTAGACGGAAACTATGGCTACACCTTC,CASSVDGNYGYTF,many,TRBV9,13,TRBJ1-2,NA
TGCGCCAGCAGTGAGTCGACAGGGGGCCGGACTGAAGCTTTCTTT,CASSESTGGRTEAFF,few,TRBV10-1,15,TRBJ1-1,TRBD1
TGTGCCAGCAGCTGGGGGGACAGTACAGAAGCTTTCTTT,CASSWGDSTEAFF,few,TRBV7-6,13,TRBJ1-1,TRBD1
TGTGCCAGCAGTTCCGGGACAGCGGGAAGCGGAGGACAAGAGACCCAGTACTTC,CASSSGTAGSGGQETQYF,many,TRBV12-3/TRBV12-4,18,TRBJ2-5,NA
TGTGCCAGCAGTGAAGCGCTGGGGCTGGTCAAAAACATTCAGTACTTC,CASSEALGLVKNIQYF,NA,TRBV2,16,TRBJ2-4,NA
TGCGCCAGCAGCCAAGATAAGCTAGCTCAAGAGACCCAGTACTTC,CASSQDKLAQETQYF,many,TRBV4-1,15,TRBJ2-5,NA
TGTGCCAGCAGCGGGTACAGGGCGTTGACGCAGTATTTT,CASSGYRALTQYF,many,TRBV7-9,13,TRBJ2-3,NA
TGCAGTGCGCAAGGGGTAGGGGGGGGAGATACGCAGTATTTT,CSAQGVGGGDTQYF,many,TRBV20-1,14,TRBJ2-3,NA
TGTGCCAGCAGGGAGTCAGGATACTATGGCTACACCTTC,CASRESGYYGYTF,many,TRBV19,13,TRBJ1-2,NA
TGTGCCAGCAGTGAAAGGCGGGAGCTGTTTTTT,CASSERRELFF,NA,TRBV2,11,TRBJ2-2,NA
TGTGCCAGCAGCTTAGCGCTAGGACAGGGCTATAGCAATCAGCCCCAGCATTTT,CASSLALGQGYSNQPQHF,many,TRBV7-9,18,TRBJ1-5,TRBD1
TGCAGTGCTAGGGACCGAAATGGGGAATCTAGCACAGATACGCAGTATTTT,CSARDRNGESSTDTQYF,many,TRBV20-1,17,TRBJ2-3,NA
TGTGCCAGCAGCGGGGGCGGGTCCAGCCACAACTATGGCTACACCTTC,CASSGGGSSHNYGYTF,many,TRBV5-4,16,TRBJ1-2,NA
TGCAGTGCCGTAGGCGGGAGGGACGCCGGGGAGCTGTTTTTT,CSAVGGRDAGELFF,NA,TRBV20-1,14,TRBJ2-2,TRBD2
TGTGCAGCGAGCTCCTACGAGCAGTACTTC,CAASSYEQYF,once,TRBV25-1,10,TRBJ2-7,NA
TGTGCCAGCAGCCATCAGGGTGGTGGGGCCAACGTCCTGACTTTC,CASSHQGGGANVLTF,many,TRBV6-5,15,TRBJ2-6,NA
TGTGCCAGCAGCCTAGCGGGGGGAACAGATACGCAGTATTTT,CASSLAGGTDTQYF,many,TRBV6-6,14,TRBJ2-3,TRBD2
TGCAGTGCTAGAGACACGGGGGCGTTATACGAGCAGTACTTC,CSARDTGALYEQYF,many,TRBV20-1,14,TRBJ2-7,NA
TGTGCCAGCAGCTTAGAAAGGCTAGTTGAGACCCAGTACTTC,CASSLERLVETQYF,NA,TRBV7-9,14,TRBJ2-5,NA
TGTGCCAGCAGTTTACAGGGGTCGGATCAGCCCCAGCATTTT,CASSLQGSDQPQHF,many,TRBV12-3/TRBV12-4,14,TRBJ1-5,NA
TGCAGCGCTGACAGGAACTACGGCTACACCTTC,CSADRNYGYTF,NA,TRBV29-1,11,TRBJ1-2,NA
TGTGCCACCAGCAGGGGGGACGTCCCAACTGATACGCAGTATTTT,CATSRGDVPTDTQYF,many,TRBV15,15,TRBJ2-3,NA
TGCAGTGCTACCGGACAGAACAATCAGCCCCAGCATTTT,CSATGQNNQPQHF,many,TRBV20-1,13,TRBJ1-5,NA
TGTGCCAGCAGTTTATCTAGCGGGGGGCATTACCCCTACAATGAGCAGTTCTTC,CASSLSSGGHYPYNEQFF,many,TRBV12-3/TRBV12-4,18,TRBJ2-1,TRBD2
TGTGCCAGCAGCTTAGTGTTGGGTGCAGATACGCAGTATTTT,CASSLVLGADTQYF,many,TRBV7-3,14,TRBJ2-3,NA
TGCAGTGCTAGAGATGGGGGACAGGGTGCCGGGGGTCAGCCCCAGCATTTT,CSARDGGQGAGGQPQHF,many,TRBV20-1,17,TRBJ1-5,TRBD1
TGTGCCAGCAGCGAGAACCGGGGGATGCGGGAAAAACTGTTTTTT,CASSENRGMREKLFF,many,TRBV6-5,15,TRBJ1-4,NA
TGTGCCAGCAGCTTAAACGTCTTAAATTCACCCCTCCACTTT,CASSLNVLNSPLHF,many,TRBV7-9,14,TRBJ1-6,NA
TGTGCCAGCAGCTTAGGACTAAACCCCCGCTCAGATACGCAGTATTTT,CASSLGLNPRSDTQYF,many,TRBV7-2,16,TRBJ2-3,NA